The 32 T cell receptor beta chains listed next were all sequenced from one sample in a study of graft-versus-host responses after intestinal transplantation (dated by TCRdb to about 2021). Libraries came from the immunoSEQ multiplex PCR assay. TCRdb obtained this table from immuneACCESS and retained in-frame rearrangements with V and J assigned. These tables miss some clones; where compared with another copy, unresolved V genes account for less than half of the shortfall, and the remainder is unexplained. In all, the sample holds fewer than 25,000 clones, and about 60% of those were seen once. The ten top clones hold approximately 1% of the sample. What the time point label conveys for this sample: cells obtained before transplantation from donor or recipient. The specimen was alloreactive CD4+ T cells from a mixed lymphocyte reaction culture, collected before intestinal transplant. The cell subset or site label here, explained by the study, means: CFSE-low proliferating T cells sorted from roughly 6-day pre-transplant mixed lymphocyte reaction (GvH or HvG direction). The source of these receptors is a human patient who received an intestinal transplant.

This clone has more than one count but fewer than ten. The chain employs TRBV7-9 and TRBJ1-1; tentative D call: TRBD1 (5 bases). Between the trimmed V and J ends, which lost 3 bases and 6 bases, there was a span of 14 bases. The CDR3 is made up of 14 amino acids. Germline CDR1 and CDR2: SEHNR and FQNEAQ (reference sequence). The CDR3 reads CASSFPPGLAEAFF. In DNA, the CDR3 is TGTGCCAGCAGCTTCCCACCAGGGCTCGCTGAAGCTTTCTTT.

V is TRBV6-1 and J is TRBJ2-1; possibly TRBD1 for D (5 bases). V was pared by 3 bases and J by 0 bases, with 12 bases between. In germline, CDR1 is MNHNS, CDR2 SASEGT. The CDR3 extends over 16 amino acids. The CDR3 reads CASSDWGRSSYNEQFF. The CDR3 DNA is TGTGCCAGCAGTGATTGGGGCCGGAGCTCCTACAATGAGCAGTTCTTC.

This clone was detected a few times. J is TRBJ2-7 and V is TRBV6-5, with 8 bases aligning to TRBD1. Germline CDR1 reads MNHEY; CDR2 reads SVGAGI. After removal of 7 bases from V and 1 base from J, the junction contained 9 bases not matched to a gene. The CDR3 totals 15 residues. CDR3 in amino acids: CASNAGQGASYEQYF. In DNA, the CDR3 is TGTGCCAGCAACGCCGGGCAGGGGGCTTCCTACGAGCAGTACTTC.

This clone was observed a few times. This chain connects TRBV29-1 to TRBJ1-5, with 8 bases fitting TRBD1. V was clipped by 4 bases and J by 7 bases; unmatched bases: 9. Per the germline V gene, CDR1 is SQVTM and CDR2 is ANQGSEA. The CDR3 sequence is 14 residues long. CDR3 DNA: TGCAGCGTTGCGGACAGGGCAGGCGGCCAGCCCCAGCATTTT. Amino acid sequence: CSVADRAGGQPQHF.

The V gene is TRBV5-1, the J gene TRBJ1-1; D is ambiguous. From germline, CDR1 is SGHRS and CDR2 YFSETQ. V lost 0 bases and J 4 bases, leaving 7 bases between the germline ends. The CDR3 is 13 amino acids. In DNA form, the CDR3 reads TGCGCCAGCAGCTTGGGGCAAACCACTGAAGCTTTCTTT. Translated, it gives CASSLGQTTEAFF.

A few counts support this clone. The chain carries TRBV7-2 and TRBJ1-4, with 8 bases aligning to TRBD1. CDR1 and CDR2 from the germline V gene are SGHTA and FQGNSA. This CDR3 region has 14 residues. J lost 11 bases, V lost 2 bases, and 7 bases had no gene match. The CDR3 bases are TGTGCCAGCAGCTTAATGGCAGGGGGCGGGAAACTGTTTTTT. Amino acids: CASSLMAGGGKLFF.

The chain employs TRBV25-1 and TRBJ2-7; D is possibly TRBD2 (5 bases). Germline V CDR1 and CDR2: MGHDK, SYGVNS. The CDR3 runs 13 residues. V was clipped by 6 bases and J by 5 bases, with 14 bases between them. CDR3 DNA: TGTGCCAGCAGCGCGGGTCTGGATGACGAGCAGTACTTC. Protein product: CASSAGLDDEQYF.

The chain employs TRBV6-6 and TRBJ2-7; D is unclear. CDR1 MNHNY and CDR2 SVGAGI come from the germline V gene (reference sequence). V lost 0 bases, J lost 7 bases, and 7 bases lay in between. The CDR3 extends over 12 amino acids. The CDR3 loop is CASSYSAKEQYF. CDR3 DNA: TGTGCCAGCAGTTACTCAGCGAAGGAGCAGTACTTC.

This chain uses TRBV5-1 with TRBJ2-7; maybe TRBD2 (6 bases). In germline, CDR1 is SGHRS, CDR2 YFSETQ. V was trimmed by 3 bases and J by 7 bases, leaving 23 bases between them. The CDR3 loop spans 16 amino acids. Written as DNA, the CDR3 is TGCGCCAGCAGCTGGGGCGGGAAGGCGGGAATGAGGGAGCAGTACTTC. Translated, it gives CASSWGGKAGMREQYF.

The V call is TRBV11-3, the J call TRBJ2-1; 8 nucleotides agree with TRBD2. The V and J ends lost 0 bases and 8 bases, in that order; junction bases with no gene match: 6. The germline V gene encodes CDR1 SGHNT and CDR2 YENEEA. The CDR3 totals 15 residues. The CDR3 nucleotides read TGTGCCAGCAGCTTAGACGGGGGGGGCCTAGATGAGCAGTTCTTC. Translation gives CASSLDGGGLDEQFF.

J is TRBJ2-5 and V is TRBV18; 11 bases map to TRBD2. The DNA end lines up better with TRBJ2-7; the J call may be wrong. Germline loops: CDR1 KGHSH, CDR2 LQKENI. This CDR3 has 15 residues. The CDR3 nucleotides read TGTGCCAGCTCACAGGCACTAGCGGGAGCAAACGAGCAGTACTTC. Amino acid sequence: CASSQALAGANEQYF.

Judged by abundance, this clone is medium-sized. The rearrangement joins TRBV18 to TRBJ2-7; no clear D. CDR1 and CDR2 from the germline V gene are KGHSH and LQKENI. V was cut by 6 bases and J by 2 bases, with 8 bases left in between. The CDR3 contains 12 residues. The CDR3 region is CASSTRAYEQYF. The CDR3 DNA reads as TGTGCCAGCTCCACACGGGCCTACGAGCAGTACTTC.

The chain uses TRBV11-2 and TRBJ1-2; D not certain. V was shortened by 6 bases and J by 2 bases, with 13 bases between the two germline ends. Germline CDR1 is SGHAT and CDR2 is FQNNGV. The CDR3 totals 14 residues. The CDR3 loop reads CASSFGWRNYGYTF. The CDR3 bases are TGTGCCAGCAGTTTCGGGTGGCGCAACTATGGCTACACCTTC.

The V gene is TRBV28, the J gene TRBJ1-2; no clear D gene. V lost 2 bases, J lost 5 bases, and 9 bases lay in between. Germline CDR1 reads MDHEN; CDR2 reads SYDVKM. This CDR3 has 13 residues. The CDR3, as DNA: TGTGCCAGCAGTTTAATTCGGCGGTATGGCTACACCTTC. Its translation is CASSLIRRYGYTF.

This sequence joins TRBV11-2 and TRBJ1-1; 7 nucleotides align to TRBD1. Germline trimming cut 1 base from V and 6 bases from J; bases unmatched to any gene: 5. Germline lookup yields CDR1 SGHAT and CDR2 FQNNGV. The CDR3 length is 14 residues. In DNA form, the CDR3 reads TGTGCCAGCAGCTTAGTAGGGGGCTTGGCTGAAGCTTTCTTT. Residues: CASSLVGGLAEAFF.

This chain joins TRBV5-1 and TRBJ1-1; D not certain. The length of the CDR3 is 14 residues. The germline V and J ends were trimmed by 0 bases and 4 bases, with 10 bases remaining between them. Germline V gene lookup returns CDR1 SGHRS and CDR2 YFSETQ. Here the CDR3 DNA reads TGCGCCAGCAGCTTGGCCGCGGGGTTCACTGAAGCTTTCTTT. It yields the protein CASSLAAGFTEAFF.

The rearrangement links TRBV6-5 to TRBJ1-1, with a tentative D call TRBD1 (6 bases). CDR3 length: 14 residues. V lost 6 bases and J 2 bases, leaving 13 bases between the germline ends. From germline, CDR1 is MNHEY and CDR2 SVGAGI. The chain's CDR3 is CASRRTDSNTEAFF. CDR3 bases: TGTGCCAGCAGGCGCACGGACAGTAACACTGAAGCTTTCTTT.

The V call is TRBV6-1, the J call TRBJ2-3; D call uncertain. V shed 4 bases and J shed 3 bases, with 8 bases lying between them. This CDR3 is built from 13 residues. CDR1 is MNHNS, CDR2 SASEGT, per germline. This CDR3 reads CASSGYGTDTQYF. The DNA of the CDR3 is TGTGCCAGCAGTGGATACGGTACAGATACGCAGTATTTT.

The chain carries TRBV21-1 and TRBJ2-1; the DNA was not compared with TRBD2, the D call given in the table. TRBV21-1 is flagged as a pseudogene. The CDR3 runs to 12 residues. For the CDR3, the DNA is TGTGCCAGCAGCGGGACTAGCAATGAGCAGTTCTTC. As protein: CASSGTSNEQFF.

This chain uses TRBV19 with TRBJ1-6; no reliable D call. The CDR3 sequence is 14 residues long. Germline loops: CDR1 LNHDA, CDR2 SQIVND (reference sequence). Trimming shortened V by 5 bases and J by 8 bases, and 13 bases separated the two germline ends. CDR3 bases: TGTGCCAGTAGTTTTCTCGGTCCGGATTCACCCCTCCACTTT. Translated, it gives CASSFLGPDSPLHF.

The chain joins TRBV7-2 to TRBJ1-2; 8 bases are shared with TRBD1. Germline V gene lookup returns CDR1 SGHTA and CDR2 FQGNSA. J lost 5 bases, V lost 7 bases, and 6 bases had no gene match. The CDR3 length is 13 residues. The CDR3 bases are TGTGCCAGCACAGGGGGCGTTTTATATGGCTACACCTTC. Translating gives CASTGGVLYGYTF.

This rearrangement joins TRBV6-5 to TRBJ1-1, with a possible D match to TRBD1 (6 bases). Germline loops: CDR1 MNHEY, CDR2 SVGAGI. The CDR3 covers 15 residues. V gave up 0 bases and J gave up 1 base, with 9 bases separating them. The CDR3 is CASSYSRGWNTEAFF. The CDR3 DNA reads as TGTGCCAGCAGTTACTCCAGGGGCTGGAACACTGAAGCTTTCTTT.

V and J are TRBV6-5 and TRBJ1-3, with D possibly being TRBD1 (5 bases). CDR3 length: 13 amino acids. CDR1 MNHEY and CDR2 SVGAGI come from the germline V gene. V was cut by 5 bases and J by 4 bases, with 9 bases left in between. The CDR3 sequence is CASSLRQGNTIYF. CDR3 DNA: TGTGCCAGCAGTCTTCGACAGGGAAACACCATATATTTT.

This chain uses TRBV10-1 with TRBJ1-3; D call uncertain. The germline V and J ends were trimmed by 2 bases and 2 bases, with 7 bases remaining between them. The length of the CDR3 is 14 residues. Germline CDR1 and CDR2: WNHNN and SYGVQD (reference sequence). CDR3 loop: CASSEDPAGNTIYF. Written as DNA, the CDR3 is TGCGCCAGCAGTGAGGATCCGGCTGGAAACACCATATATTTT.

The V and J genes are TRBV19 and TRBJ1-6, with TRBD1 as a possible D gene (5 bases). Trimming took 5 bases from V and 6 from J, leaving 14 bases between them. The CDR3 loop spans 15 amino acids. The germline V gene encodes CDR1 LNHDA and CDR2 SQIVND (reference sequence). The CDR3 DNA reads as TGTGCCAGTAGTTACTACTCGGGGGGTAATTCACCCCTCCACTTT. This codes for CASSYYSGGNSPLHF.

In its sample, this clone was seen a few times. This chain links TRBV2 with TRBJ2-1; 15 bases match TRBD2. The CDR3 runs 15 residues. CDR1 and CDR2 from the germline V gene are SNHLY and FYNNEI. Trimming at V came to 5 bases and at J to 7 bases, leaving 3 bases not matched to a gene. CDR3 nucleotide sequence: TGTGCCAGCAGTCGGGGACTAGCGGGGGGAAATGAGCAGTTCTTC. It is translated as CASSRGLAGGNEQFF.

The CDR3 loop reads CASSQQGGAGELFF. Written as DNA, the CDR3 is TGTGCCAGCAGTCAACAAGGAGGGGCCGGGGAGCTGTTTTTT. The V gene is TRBV25-1, the J gene TRBJ2-2, with a tentative D call TRBD2 (6 bases). The CDR3 spans 14 residues. V was shortened by 5 bases and J by 6 bases, with 13 bases between the two germline ends. Germline CDR1 is MGHDK and CDR2 is SYGVNS.

This clone was counted only a few times. This sequence joins TRBV19 and TRBJ2-5, with D possibly TRBD2 on 6 matching bases. The germline gives CDR1 LNHDA, CDR2 SQIVND (reference sequence). The CDR3 has 16 amino acids. The V and J ends lost 3 bases and 2 bases respectively, with 16 bases between them. The CDR3 is CASSIGGAVTQETQYF. Written as DNA, the CDR3 is TGTGCCAGTAGTATTGGAGGGGCAGTCACTCAAGAGACCCAGTACTTC.

This chain connects TRBV5-4 to TRBJ1-1; 8 positions match TRBD1. V lost 4 bases and J lost 1; bases outside the gene matches: 6. The CDR3 consists of 15 residues. Germline CDR1 and CDR2: SGHNT and YYREEE (reference sequence). The CDR3 region is CASSPWTGKNTEAFF. The CDR3, as DNA: TGTGCCAGCAGCCCCTGGACAGGGAAGAACACTGAAGCTTTCTTT.

This chain uses TRBV15 with TRBJ1-1; no firm D call. Germline assignment: CDR1 LNHNV and CDR2 YYDKDF (reference sequence). V dropped 0 bases and J dropped 4 bases, with 18 bases sitting between them. There are 17 residues in the CDR3. CDR3 protein: CATSRDFVGSKGTEAFF. DNA for the CDR3: TGTGCCACCAGCAGAGATTTTGTGGGGAGCAAGGGCACTGAAGCTTTCTTT.

The chain joins TRBV6-6 to TRBJ2-7; 8 bases agree with TRBD1. Germline trimming cut 4 bases from V and 0 bases from J; bases unmatched to any gene: 8. This CDR3 has 16 residues. Germline values: CDR1 MNHNY, CDR2 SVGAGI (reference sequence). The CDR3 DNA is TGTGCCAGCAGTTCCCCTGACAGGGGCCCCTCCTACGAGCAGTACTTC. Residues: CASSSPDRGPSYEQYF.

The chain links TRBV28 to TRBJ2-3; 9 nucleotides align to TRBD2. The CDR3 is made up of 16 amino acids. With V trimmed by 3 bases and J by 3 bases, 7 bases remained unmatched. The germline V gene has CDR1 MDHEN and CDR2 SYDVKM. CDR3 amino acids: CASSFNSGSGTDTQYF. The CDR3 nucleotides are TGTGCCAGCAGTTTTAATAGCGGGAGTGGGACAGATACGCAGTATTTT. Full variable domain (remainder filled in from reference TRBV28 and TRBJ2-3): DVKVTQSSRYLVKRTGEKVFLECVQDMDHENMFWYRQDPGLGLRLIYFSYDVKMKEKGDIPEGYSVSREKKERFSLILESASTNQTSMYLCASSFNSGSGTDTQYFGPGTRLTVL.